This T cell receptor beta chain was identified in a study of T-cell reconstitution after alpha-beta-depleted transplantation in children. Unique molecular identifiers were incorporated when the TCRbeta library was constructed. TCRdb recomputed calls from the PCR reads with MiXCR, one row per CDR3 protein. The sample has under 250,000 distinct CDR3 sequences, 20% to 30% seen once. The TCR comes from a female patient between 2 and 15 years old who had a stem cell transplant for congenital amegakaryocytic thrombocytopenia, so the T cells may come from the graft donor. The sequences come from PBMCs, mostly from graft donor cells, collected 360 days after TCRalphabeta/CD19-depleted stem cell transplant.

The CDR3 region is CASSLSAGERTGGFVQTQYF. As DNA, the CDR3 is TGTGCCAGCAGCTTAAGTGCAGGGGAACGGACAGGGGGGTTTGTACAGACCCAGTACTTC. The rearrangement joins TRBV7-3 to TRBJ2-5; 10 nucleotides match TRBD1. Germline V CDR1 and CDR2: SGHTA, FQGTGA. The ends lost 1 base at V and 6 bases at J; junction bases unmatched: 20. The length of the CDR3 is 20 residues.